This T cell receptor beta chain was captured by sequencing in a study of T-cell memory formation after mild COVID-19. Looking at the study overall: The TCR clusters were mostly specific to one donor.

TCRdb recomputed calls from the 5' RACE reads with MiXCR, one row per CDR3 protein. The sample includes 140,000 to 150,000 distinct CDR3 sequences, 20% to 25% seen only once; the top ten take approximately 25%. The germline CDR1 and CDR2 sequences are SGHRS and YFSETQ. The CDR3 spans 13 residues. V lost 2 bases and J lost 4, with 10 bases in between. As regards this clonotype: Its specificity is unknown.

Findings of the study overall: Clones contracting day 15 to 85 were balanced CD4/CD8; later expanders leaned CD4+. Contracting CD8+ clones were enriched in EMRA, CD4+ mainly in CM and EM.

The source of this sequence is an adult woman who had mild COVID-19 (a few samples of this study predate the infection). Cell type and time point are not known. This sequence joins TRBV5-1 and TRBJ2-7; D uncertain. Sequenced material: PBMCs or a T cell subset sorted from them (not recorded which). The CDR3 loop is CASSLTELYEQYF. The CDR3 DNA sequence: TGCGCCAGCAGCTTAACGGAGCTTTACGAGCAGTACTTC. Full variable domain (outside the CDR3, taken from reference TRBV5-1 and TRBJ2-7): KAGVTQTPRYLIKTRGQQVTLSCSPISGHRSVSWYQQTPGQGLQFLFEYFSETQRNKGNFPGRFSGRQFSNSRSEMNVSTLELGDSALYLCASSLTELYEQYFGPGTRLTVT.